This TCR beta chain originates from a study of molecular identifiers for immune sequencing clone quantification. This clonotype was detected only a few times. A junction boundary mismatches the germline segment, possibly from a read error. TCRdb reprocessed the PCR reads with MiXCR, giving one entry per CDR3 protein. The profile shows 490,000 or so distinct CDR3 sequences, less than 30% of them singletons. The specimen sequenced was naive CD8+ T cells from blood, with Jurkat cell RNA spiked in. Subset denoted: FACS-sorted CD8+CD4-CCR7+CD45RA+ naive T cells. The receptor was isolated from a human donor in good health. Some libraries in this study had Jurkat cell RNA spiked in.

CDR3 sequence: CAGSQGVADLSTDTQYF. Written as DNA, the CDR3 is TGTGCCGGCAGCCAAGGCGTCGCAGACCTTAGCACAGATACGCAGTATTTT. V is TRBV16 and J is TRBJ2-3; no clear D gene. The CDR3 is made up of 17 amino acids. Per the germline V gene, CDR1 is KGHSY and CDR2 is FQNENV.